Shown below are 11 T cell receptor beta chains from a single sample sequenced in a study of CD4 T cells in relation to SARS-CoV-2 and coronaviruses. Antigens of these TCRs are unknown. Before the COVID-19 pandemic, during about 2010-2019, CD4+ T cells were taken from unexposed donors. Isolation of CD4+ T cells took place after roughly nine days in culture. The repertoire was sequenced with immunoSEQ multiplex PCR; TCRdb's copy has only in-frame clones and lacks some. The table lists roughly 20,000 clones, 60% to 85% of them singletons. The sample comprised CD4+ T cells from PBMCs, cultured in vitro. Receptor source: a human donor in good health.

The rearrangement uses TRBV14 and TRBJ2-6; D is uncertain. The V end lost 4 bases, the J end lost 3 bases, and 7 bases lay between the germline ends. The CDR3 consists of 14 residues. Germline CDR1 and CDR2: SGHDN and FVKESK. CDR3 region: CASSPLGGANVLTF. The CDR3 nucleotides read TGTGCCAGCAGCCCCCTCGGTGGGGCCAACGTCCTGACTTTC. The full variable domain, in which reference TRBV14 and TRBJ2-6 provide the parts outside the CDR3, is EAGVTQFPSHSVIEKGQTVTLRCDPISGHDNLYWYRRVMGKEIKFLLHFVKESKQDESGMPNNRFLAERTGGTYSTLKVQPAELEDSGVYFCASSPLGGANVLTFGAGSRLTVL.

The chain employs TRBV12-3 or TRBV12-4 and TRBJ2-7; D is unclear. The germline V and J ends were trimmed by 5 bases and 4 bases, with 9 bases remaining between them. CDR3 size: 12 residues. CDR3 amino acids: CASSPQRYEQYF. The CDR3 nucleotides are TGTGCCAGCAGTCCCCAAAGGTACGAGCAGTACTTC.

V gene TRBV5-5 combines with J gene TRBJ1-5; D gene ambiguous. The V end lost 0 bases, the J end lost 7 bases, and 14 bases lay between the germline ends. Germline values: CDR1 SGHKS, CDR2 YYEKEE (reference sequence). This CDR3 is 15 amino acids long. For the CDR3, the DNA is TGTGCCAGCAGCTTGGTGGCAGCCGGAGGGCAGCCCCAGCATTTT. Translating gives CASSLVAAGGQPQHF.

This chain links TRBV24-1 with TRBJ2-2; the match to TRBD1 covers 7 bases. The CDR3 loop spans 15 amino acids. Germline V CDR1 and CDR2: KGHDR, SFDVKD. V lost 4 bases to trimming and J lost 4 bases; unmatched junction nucleotides: 5. The CDR3 DNA sequence: TGTGCCACCAGTGACTCCAGACAGGGCACCGGGGAGCTGTTTTTT. This sequence encodes CATSDSRQGTGELFF.

The chain carries TRBV28 and TRBJ1-1, with D tentatively TRBD1 (6 bases). The CDR3 extends over 15 amino acids. Trimming pared 1 base from V and 5 bases from J, leaving 14 bases between. Germline assignment: CDR1 MDHEN and CDR2 SYDVKM. DNA of the CDR3: TGTGCCAGCAGTTTATCAGGGGCGGGGGGGACTGAAGCTTTCTTT. This sequence encodes CASSLSGAGGTEAFF. Full variable domain (outside the CDR3, taken from reference TRBV28 and TRBJ1-1): DVKVTQSSRYLVKRTGEKVFLECVQDMDHENMFWYRQDPGLGLRLIYFSYDVKMKEKGDIPEGYSVSREKKERFSLILESASTNQTSMYLCASSLSGAGGTEAFFGQGTRLTVV.

The chain employs TRBV3-1 (or the pseudogene TRBV3-2) and TRBJ2-1; no clear D gene. Germline assignment: CDR1 LGHDT and CDR2 YNNKEL (reference sequence). Trimming shortened V by 4 bases and J by 3 bases, and 16 bases separated the two germline ends. The CDR3 is 16 residues long. The CDR3 DNA sequence: TGTGCCAGCAGCCGAGACCCAAATCCCCTCTACAATGAGCAGTTCTTC. It yields the protein CASSRDPNPLYNEQFF.

The CDR3 loop is CASSLMTQGTEAFF. CDR3 sequence (DNA): TGTGCCAGCAGCTTAATGACACAGGGCACTGAAGCTTTCTTT. The chain is built from TRBV7-3 and TRBJ1-1, with a possible D match to TRBD1 (6 bases). Trimming shortened V by 1 base and J by 4 bases, and 10 bases separated the two germline ends. The CDR3 loop spans 14 amino acids. Per the germline V gene, CDR1 is SGHTA and CDR2 is FQGTGA.

The chain recombines TRBV6-2 or TRBV6-3 with TRBJ2-7, with TRBD2 matching over 10 bases. Germline CDR1 reads MNHEY; CDR2 reads SVGEGT. The CDR3 is made up of 16 amino acids. Trimming took 4 bases from V and 3 from J; bases not matched to a gene: 9. CDR3 in DNA: TGTGCCAGCAGTTCCCCACTACTAGCGGGGATCTACGAGCAGTACTTC. Its translation: CASSSPLLAGIYEQYF.

This sequence joins TRBV5-1 and TRBJ1-4; TRBD1 matches at 10 bases. This CDR3 comprises 19 residues. The germline CDR1 and CDR2 sequences are SGHRS and YFSETQ. V lost 4 bases, J lost 3 bases, and 15 bases stayed unmatched. The CDR3 DNA sequence: TGCGCCAGCAGCCAGACCGGGACAGGGGCGCGTTTGGCTAATGAAAAACTGTTTTTT. Amino acid sequence: CASSQTGTGARLANEKLFF.

This chain uses TRBV29-1 with TRBJ1-2; the D gene is possibly TRBD1 (6 bases). Germline lookup yields CDR1 SQVTM and CDR2 ANQGSEA. The V gene lost 4 bases and the J gene lost 4 bases, with 16 bases spanning the gap. The CDR3 runs 14 residues. The CDR3 sequence: CSVVGVQGSYGYTF. CDR3 nucleotides: TGCAGCGTTGTTGGGGTTCAGGGGAGCTATGGCTACACCTTC.

CDR3 sequence (DNA): TGTGCCAGCAGCGAAACAGGGGGCACGGACATTCAGTACTTC. Translation gives CASSETGGTDIQYF. The chain uses TRBV25-1 and TRBJ2-4; 9 bases are a match to TRBD1. Trimming removed 6 bases from V and 8 bases from J; junction bases left unmatched: 8. The length of the CDR3 is 14 residues. Germline CDR1 reads MGHDK; CDR2 reads SYGVNS. The full variable domain, rest sourced from reference TRBV25-1 and TRBJ2-4, is EADIYQTPRYLVIGTGKKITLECSQTMGHDKMYWYQQDPGMELHLIHYSYGVNSTEKGDLSSESTVSRIRTEHFPLTLESARPSHTSQYLCASSETGGTDIQYFGAGTRLSVL.